This TCR beta chain was retrieved from a study of cytomegalovirus exposure and HLA in healthy donors. Study-level points and caveats: Earlier findings revealed that most TCR beta V segments proved productive either about 90% or about 30% of the time.

V was pared by 5 bases and J by 5 bases, with 10 bases between. In germline, CDR1 is KGHSH, CDR2 LQKENI. The CDR3 spans 13 residues. Use of 60 Vbeta and 13 Jbeta primers characterized the PCR. Sequencing was performed with immunoSEQ multiplex PCR; in TCRdb, only in-frame clones are kept and a portion is missing. The table lists nearly 110,000 clones, roughly four fifths of them singletons. Concerning this clone itself: What it binds is unknown.

This chain uses TRBV18 with TRBJ1-5; a weak D match, TRBD1 (5 bases). This sequence originates from a woman in her forties or fifties in good health and CMV-seropositive. Material for sequencing was PBMCs. In DNA, the CDR3 is TGTGCCAGCTCAAGCAAACAGGATCAGCCCCAGCATTTT. This sequence encodes CASSSKQDQPQHF.